The table lists the clone carrying this TCR beta chain with a few counts. This specimen comes from a study of T-cell reconstitution after alpha-beta-depleted transplantation in children. Unique molecular identifiers were built into the TCRbeta library. TCRdb redid the calling of the PCR reads with MiXCR, one entry per CDR3 protein. The profile covers a few hundred thousand distinct CDR3 sequences, with 10% to 13% appearing a single time and approximately 2.3% taken by the ten largest. V was cut by 6 bases and J by 2 bases, with 14 bases left in between. The CDR3 extends over 14 amino acids. This material consisted of PBMCs from the stem cell graft donor, taken from the stem cell graft. This clonotype originated in a human donor who donated a stem cell graft to a child with acute lymphoblastic leukemia. This rearrangement joins TRBV12-3 or TRBV12-4 to TRBJ2-7; D is perhaps TRBD2 (5 bases). The CDR3: CASSRGALTYEQYF. CDR3 in DNA: TGTGCCAGCAGCCGGGGAGCTCTTACCTACGAGCAGTACTTC.